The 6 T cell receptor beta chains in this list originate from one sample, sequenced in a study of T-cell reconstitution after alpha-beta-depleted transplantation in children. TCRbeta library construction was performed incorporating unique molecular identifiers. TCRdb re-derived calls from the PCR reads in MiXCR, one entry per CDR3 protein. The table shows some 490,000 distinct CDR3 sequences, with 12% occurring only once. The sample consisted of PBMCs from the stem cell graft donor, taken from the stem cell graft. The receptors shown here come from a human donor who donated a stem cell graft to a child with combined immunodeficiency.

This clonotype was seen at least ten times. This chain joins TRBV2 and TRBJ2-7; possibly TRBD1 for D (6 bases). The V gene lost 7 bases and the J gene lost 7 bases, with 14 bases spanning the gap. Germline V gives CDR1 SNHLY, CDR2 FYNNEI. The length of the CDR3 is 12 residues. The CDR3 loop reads CASTLTGIEQYF. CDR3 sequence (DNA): TGTGCCAGCACCCTAACAGGGATAGAGCAGTACTTC.

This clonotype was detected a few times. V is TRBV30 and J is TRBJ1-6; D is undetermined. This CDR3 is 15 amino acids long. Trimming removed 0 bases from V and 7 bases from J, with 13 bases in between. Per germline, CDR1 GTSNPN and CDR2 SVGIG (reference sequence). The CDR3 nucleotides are TGTGCCTGGAGTGTAGAGTTCTTCGGCAATTCACCCCTCCACTTT. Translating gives CAWSVEFFGNSPLHF.

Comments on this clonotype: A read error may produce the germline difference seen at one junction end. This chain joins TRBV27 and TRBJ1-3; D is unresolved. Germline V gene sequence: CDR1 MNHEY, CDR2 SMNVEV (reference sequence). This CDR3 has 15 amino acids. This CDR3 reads CASSFAGSSVNTIYF. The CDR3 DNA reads TGTGCCAGCAGTTTCGCGGGGAGCTCTGTAAACACCATATATTTT.

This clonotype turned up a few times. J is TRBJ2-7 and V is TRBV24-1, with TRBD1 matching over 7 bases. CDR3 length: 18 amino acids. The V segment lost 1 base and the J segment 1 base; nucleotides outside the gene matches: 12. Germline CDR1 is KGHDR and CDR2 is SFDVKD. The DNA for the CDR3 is TGTGCCACCAGTGATTTATGGGACAGCGGAGTACCTTCCTACGAGCAGTACTTC. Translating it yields CATSDLWDSGVPSYEQYF.

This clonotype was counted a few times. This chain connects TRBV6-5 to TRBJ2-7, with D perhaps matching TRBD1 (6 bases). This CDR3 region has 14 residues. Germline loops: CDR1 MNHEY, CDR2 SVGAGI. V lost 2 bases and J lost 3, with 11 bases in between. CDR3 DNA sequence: TGTGCCAGCAGTTACGAGTCAGGGGACTACGAGCAGTACTTC. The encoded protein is CASSYESGDYEQYF.

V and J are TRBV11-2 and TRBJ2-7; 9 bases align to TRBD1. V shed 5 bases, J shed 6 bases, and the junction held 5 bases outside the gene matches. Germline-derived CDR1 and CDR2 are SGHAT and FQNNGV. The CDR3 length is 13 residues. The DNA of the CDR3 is TGTGCCAGCAGCCGCACAGGGGGCGCCGAGCAGTACTTC. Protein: CASSRTGGAEQYF.